The TCR beta chain under discussion was sequenced for a study of PD-1 blockade in classical Hodgkin lymphoma. Assay used: immunoSEQ multiplex PCR; TCRdb lists only in-frame clones, some missing. The sample yields more than 90,000 clones, more than 85% seen once. CDR1 and CDR2 (germline): GTSNPN, SVGIG (reference sequence). V lost 5 bases and J lost 9, with 20 bases in between. This CDR3 is 13 amino acids long. Every patient relapsed after autologous stem cell transplantation, and brentuximab vedotin exposure varied. This TCR came from a human donor with classical Hodgkin lymphoma. J is TRBJ2-7 and V is TRBV30; D possibly corresponds to TRBD1 (5 bases). The starting material was peripheral blood mononuclear cells (PBMCs), obtained before the second cycle of nivolumab. The CDR3 reads CAWGFPTTTGQYF. CDR3 coding DNA: TGTGCCTGGGGGTTTCCTACTACCACAGGGCAGTACTTC. The complete variable domain, with remaining parts taken from reference TRBV30 and TRBJ2-7, reads SQTIHQWPATLVQPVGSPLSLECTVEGTSNPNLYWYRQAAGRGLQLLFYSVGIGQISSEVPQNLSASRPQDRQFILSSKKLLLSDSGFYLCAWGFPTTTGQYFGPGTRLTVT.